The entry below describes one T cell receptor beta chain. The sample comes from a study of T cells in tuberculosis. Here immunoSEQ multiplex PCR was the method, and the copy in TCRdb shows in-frame clones only, minus some. Among 88,000 or so clones listed, roughly 88% were seen once. After thawing and overnight rest, PBMC were stained with GMM-loaded CD1B tetramer, viability dye and anti-CD3 for sorting. The lipid loaded on the CD1B tetramers was C32 glucose monomycolate from Rhodococcus equi. CD14-expressing monocytes were removed from PBMC before cryopreservation and sorting. Tetramer-negative cells, around 100,000 per donor, were also sorted. Overall study findings and caveats: T cells binding CD1B-GMM tetramer weakly possibly escaped the sort.

The CDR3 runs to 14 residues. Germline V gene lookup returns CDR1 MNHNY and CDR2 SVGAGI (reference sequence). The V and J ends lost 0 bases and 7 bases respectively, with 12 bases between them. Material for sequencing was CD1b-GMM tetramer-negative cells sorted from PBMCs. The V call is TRBV6-6, the J call TRBJ1-2; weak D call: TRBD1 (5 bases). The receptor was isolated from an adult woman with latent tuberculosis. The DNA of the CDR3 is TGTGCCAGCAGTTACTCGGGCAGGGATCGTGGCTACACCTTC. This codes for CASSYSGRDRGYTF.